The rows below give T cell receptor beta chains drawn from one sample of a study of blood T cell repertoires in COVID-19. Produced via immunoSEQ multiplex PCR; TCRdb's table is partial and in-frame only. Here the sample spans around 100,000 clones, 84% being singletons. The specimen sequenced was peripheral blood. All receptors come from a human donor in a cohort sampled during active or convalescent COVID-19. The CDR3 runs from the conserved cysteine through the conserved F or W. A D gene is named only where the DNA matches it firmly. Clone size is stated in some rows and not others, as once, few, many or a class when expanded.

TRBV6-5	.	.	TRBJ2-5	CASSLQGFETQYF	TGTGCCAGCAGTCTACAGGGTTTCGAGACCCAGTACTTC
TRBV30	once	.	TRBJ1-4	CAWSVPGPSRNEKLFF	TGTGCCTGGAGTGTACCGGGTCCATCGCGGAATGAAAAACTGTTTTTT
TRBV7-2	.	TRBD1	TRBJ1-2	CASSWNRDRGSSYGYTF	TGTGCCAGCAGCTGGAACCGGGACAGGGGGTCTAGTTATGGCTACACCTTC
TRBV11-3	.	.	TRBJ1-1	CASSLIRYRVSTEAFF	TGTGCCAGCAGCCTGATTAGGTACAGGGTATCGACTGAAGCTTTCTTT
TRBV29-1	few	.	TRBJ2-5	CSVEQGIQYF	TGCAGCGTTGAACAGGGTATCCAGTACTTC
TRBV20-1	.	TRBD1	TRBJ2-7	CSASEDRGSYEQYF	TGCAGTGCTAGTGAAGACAGGGGGTCGTACGAGCAGTACTTC
TRBV7-2	.	TRBD1	TRBJ1-5	CASSAGQSTQPQHF	TGTGCCAGCAGTGCGGGACAGTCCACGCAGCCCCAGCATTTT
TRBV5-1	.	.	TRBJ1-5	CASRRDAYSNQPQHF	TGCGCCAGCAGGCGGGACGCCTATAGCAATCAGCCCCAGCATTTT
TRBV20-1	.	.	TRBJ2-6	CSARARGESVLTF	TGCAGTGCTCGTGCCAGGGGGGAGAGTGTCCTGACTTTC
TRBV5-6	once	.	TRBJ2-3	CASSLGLRTSTDTQYF	TGTGCCAGCAGCTTGGGCTTGCGGACTAGCACAGATACGCAGTATTTT
TRBV18	.	.	TRBJ2-7	CASSPSVLEQYF	TGTGCCAGCTCACCCTCAGTTCTCGAGCAGTACTTC
TRBV27	.	.	TRBJ2-4	CASSVSPGAKNIQYF	TGTGCCAGCAGTGTATCACCGGGGGCCAAAAACATTCAGTACTTC
TRBV28	.	.	TRBJ1-2	CASSLFQGSDYGYTF	TGTGCCAGCAGTTTATTCCAGGGGTCCGACTATGGCTACACCTTC
TRBV5-1	.	TRBD2	TRBJ2-1	CASSLGTSSRSHEQFF	TGCGCCAGCAGCTTAGGGACTAGCAGTCGTAGCCATGAGCAGTTCTTC
TRBV19	.	.	TRBJ1-1	CASSTYTGLTEAFF	TGTGCCAGTAGTACCTACACCGGGTTAACTGAAGCTTTCTTT
TRBV6-4	.	TRBD1	TRBJ1-2	CASSDSAQGVYGYTF	TGTGCCAGCAGTGACTCGGCACAGGGGGTTTATGGCTACACCTTC
TRBV4-2	.	TRBD1	TRBJ2-2	CASNQPDRAGELFF	TGTGCCAGCAACCAACCCGACAGGGCCGGGGAGCTGTTTTTT
TRBV7-3	once	TRBD1	TRBJ1-2	CASSYRGGYTF	TGTGCCAGCAGCTACAGGGGTGGCTACACCTTC
TRBV2	once	.	TRBJ2-1	CASSSLGDEQFF	TGTGCCAGCAGTTCCCTAGGGGATGAGCAGTTCTTC
TRBV5-1	few	.	TRBJ1-1	CASSPIGNTEAFF	TGCGCCAGCAGCCCGATCGGGAACACTGAAGCTTTCTTT